This paragraph reports one TCR beta chain. The target antigen is unknown. This may come from a read error, since a much larger clone is one base off. TCRdb re-called the PCR reads with MiXCR, one entry per CDR3 protein. The data hold around 100,000 distinct CDR3 sequences, with 30% to 35% observed a single time. These data come from a study of molecular identifiers for immune sequencing clone quantification. Study-level points and caveats: Barcode-sharing identical TCR molecules could underestimate highly expanded clone sizes. Clones above 20 RNA copies contained over 98% of effector molecules and under 1% of naive molecules.

Germline CDR1 MDHEN, CDR2 SYDVKM. This CDR3 region has 17 residues. Investigators produced naive CD8 libraries from 20,000 to 1,000,000 sorted cells, drawing on 10%, 30% or 50% RNA. In the sort, naive CD8 T cells were defined as CD8+CD4-CCR7+CD45RA+. Sequences were obtained from naive CD8+ T cells from blood, with Jurkat cell RNA spiked in. Subset meaning: FACS-sorted CD8+CD4-CCR7+CD45RA+ naive T cells. This TCR was sampled from a human donor in good health. Some libraries in this study had Jurkat cell RNA spiked in. The J gene is TRBJ2-3, the V gene TRBV28, with D unclear. The chain's CDR3 is CASSLTLGGRKTDTLYF. CDR3 nucleotides: TGTGCCAGCAGTTTAACGTTGGGCGGCCGTAAAACAGATACGCTGTATTTT. The full variable domain, with the rest looked up from reference TRBV28 and TRBJ2-3, is DVKVTQSSRYLVKRTGEKVFLECVQDMDHENMFWYRQDPGLGLRLIYFSYDVKMKEKGDIPEGYSVSREKKERFSLILESASTNQTSMYLCASSLTLGGRKTDTLYFGPGTRLTVL.